This T cell receptor (beta chain) originates from a study of T-cell reconstitution after alpha-beta-depleted transplantation in children. Whole-study findings and limits: The authors attributed T-cell counts and diversity one year after transplant mostly to newly produced T cells. About two months after transplant, alpha-beta T cells reportedly came from several hundred expanded graft clones. TCRbeta diversity was high at day 60 in some patients (a result of surviving recipient T cells and thymic progenitors).

The CDR3 spans 16 residues. Trimming at V came to 4 bases and at J to 4 bases, leaving 8 bases not matched to a gene. Preparation of the TCRbeta library was carried out with unique molecular identifiers. TCRdb independently ran MiXCR on the PCR reads; one entry per CDR3 protein. The data show 500,000 to 750,000 distinct CDR3 sequences, about an eighth seen once. This clonotype was counted between two and nine times. Its antigen is unidentified. The sample here was PBMCs, mostly from graft donor cells, taken 360 days after TCRalphabeta/CD19-depleted stem cell transplant. The TCR sequence derives from a male patient younger than 18 who had a stem cell transplant for acute myeloid leukemia, so the T cells may come from the graft donor. V gene TRBV12-3 or TRBV12-4 combines with J gene TRBJ2-2; 8 positions match TRBD2. CDR3 protein: CASSSSGRRVTGELFF. The CDR3 DNA reads TGTGCCAGCAGTTCAAGCGGGAGAAGGGTCACCGGGGAGCTGTTTTTT.